This entry is about one T cell receptor (beta chain). These data come from a study of blood T cell repertoires in COVID-19. On the study more broadly: Samples of COVID-19 (acute and convalescent) were obtained from the United States, Italy and Spain. T cells, B-cell-depleted T cells, or PBMCs supplied cDNA or gDNA.

In the authors' methods: Amplification with reference gene primers provided the estimates of nucleated cell counts. Generated by immunoSEQ multiplex PCR, the TCRdb table keeps only in-frame clones and is missing some. The D gene and trimming were derived from the DNA, and the V and J assignments and clone size from that table. The sample records some 210,000 clones, approximately 84% being singletons. The germline CDR1 and CDR2 sequences are MNHEY and SMNVEV (reference sequence). With 4 bases removed from V and 1 base from J, the gap between germline ends came to 18 bases. The CDR3 loop spans 17 amino acids.

The chain employs TRBV27 and TRBJ2-3, with unresolved D. The origin of this receptor is a woman in her sixties or seventies with active or convalescent COVID-19. Source material: peripheral blood. The CDR3 here is CASSSYGPVGGTDTQYF. Here the CDR3 DNA reads TGTGCCAGCAGTTCCTATGGGCCAGTTGGCGGCACAGATACGCAGTATTTT.